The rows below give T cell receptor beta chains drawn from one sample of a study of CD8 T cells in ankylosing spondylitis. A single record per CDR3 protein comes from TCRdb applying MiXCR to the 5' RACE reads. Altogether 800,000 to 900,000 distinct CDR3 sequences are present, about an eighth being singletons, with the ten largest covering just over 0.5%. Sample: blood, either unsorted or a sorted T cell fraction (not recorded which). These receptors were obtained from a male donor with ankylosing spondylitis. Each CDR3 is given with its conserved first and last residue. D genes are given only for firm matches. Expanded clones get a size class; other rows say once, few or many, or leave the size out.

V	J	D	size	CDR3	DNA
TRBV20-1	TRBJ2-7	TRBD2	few	CSAGTSGTLGEQYF	TGCAGTGCCGGGACTAGCGGGACTTTGGGCGAGCAGTACTTC
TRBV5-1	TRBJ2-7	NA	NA	CASSIGTLRDEQYF	TGCGCCAGCAGTATAGGGACTCTCAGAGACGAGCAGTACTTC
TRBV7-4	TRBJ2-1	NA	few	CASSYGLQAFSSYNEQFF	TGTGCCAGCAGCTACGGACTACAGGCCTTTAGCTCCTACAATGAGCAGTTCTTC
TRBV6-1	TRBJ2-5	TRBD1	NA	CASRPDRIQAETQYF	TGTGCCAGCAGACCGGACAGGATACAGGCGGAGACCCAGTACTTC
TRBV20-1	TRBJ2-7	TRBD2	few	CSARDGAGDSNEQYF	TGCAGTGCTAGAGATGGAGCGGGAGATTCCAACGAGCAGTACTTC
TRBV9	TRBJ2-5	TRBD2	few	CASSVGLALRGETQYF	TGTGCCAGCAGCGTTGGACTAGCCCTCAGGGGAGAGACCCAGTACTTC
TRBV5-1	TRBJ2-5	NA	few	CASSLARGQETQYF	TGCGCCAGCAGCTTGGCCAGGGGCCAAGAGACCCAGTACTTC
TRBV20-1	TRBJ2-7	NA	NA	CSARSGQTPYEQYF	TGCAGTGCTAGATCCGGACAGACCCCCTACGAGCAGTACTTC
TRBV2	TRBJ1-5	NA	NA	CASSRTTNQPQHF	TGTGCCAGCAGTAGGACAACCAATCAGCCCCAGCATTTT
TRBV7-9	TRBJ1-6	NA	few	CASSLLGSGSPLHF	TGTGCCAGCAGCTTACTCGGTAGTGGTTCACCCCTCCACTTT
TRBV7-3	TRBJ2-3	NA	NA	CASSRTLTDTQYF	TGTGCCAGCAGCCGCACTCTCACAGATACGCAGTATTTT
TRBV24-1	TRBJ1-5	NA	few	CATSVRGDQPQHF	TGTGCCACCAGTGTTAGGGGGGATCAGCCCCAGCATTTT
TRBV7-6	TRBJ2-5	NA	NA	CASSPRVPAQETQYF	TGTGCCAGCAGCCCCCGGGTTCCGGCGCAAGAGACCCAGTACTTC